The rows below give T cell receptor beta chains drawn from one sample of a study of cytomegalovirus exposure and HLA in healthy donors. Sequencing used immunoSEQ multiplex PCR; TCRdb keeps in-frame clones, though not all of them. Of around 150,000 clones listed, 75% to 85% are singletons. Sequencing was performed on PBMCs. All receptors come from a man aged 25 to 45 in good health and CMV-seronegative. CDR3s include the opening cysteine and the closing phenylalanine or tryptophan. The D gene is left open where the match is weak. Clone size is given for some rows only: seen once, a few or many times, or a class if the clone is expanded.

clone size,D gene,V gene,J gene,CDR3 DNA,CDR3 protein
-,TRBD2,TRBV11-3,TRBJ2-5,TGTGCCAGCAGCCCCGGCCGACTAGCGGGAGGCCCACGTGAGACCCAGTACTTC,CASSPGRLAGGPRETQYF
-,TRBD1,TRBV5-6,TRBJ2-7,TGTGCCAGCAGCTTGGGGGACAGGGAGGCCTACGAGCAGTACTTC,CASSLGDREAYEQYF
-,TRBD2,TRBV30,TRBJ2-7,TGTGCCTGGAGTGCCCGGGTGGAGCGGGGCTACGAGCAGTACTTC,CAWSARVERGYEQYF
few,TRBD2,TRBV6-4,TRBJ2-1,TGTGCCAGCAGTGCCCTGGGACTAGCGAACAATGAGCAGTTCTTC,CASSALGLANNEQFF
-,-,TRBV20-1,TRBJ2-1,TGCAGCCCGAGGTCCAATGAGCAGTTCTTC,CSPRSNEQFF
-,-,TRBV9,TRBJ2-5,TGTGCCAGCAGCAGCGGAGCTGGGACCCAGTACTTC,CASSSGAGTQYF
-,-,TRBV6-6,TRBJ1-5,TGTGCCAGCAGTTACTACGGACTGAATAGCAATCAGCCCCAGCATTTT,CASSYYGLNSNQPQHF
-,-,TRBV10-2,TRBJ1-1,TGCGCCAGCAGTGAGGGCCGGGACACTGAAGCTTTCTTT,CASSEGRDTEAFF
-,TRBD1,TRBV5-1,TRBJ2-1,TGCGCCAGCAGCTTGGACGTGACAGGGCCGGATGAGCAGTTCTTC,CASSLDVTGPDEQFF
-,-,TRBV7-2,TRBJ1-1,TGTGCCAGCAGCCACAGGGCAATTAACACTGAAGCTTTCTTT,CASSHRAINTEAFF
-,TRBD1,TRBV28,TRBJ2-7,TGTGCCAGCAGTCCTAATACCGGGACAGGTAACTTC,CASSPNTGTGNF
-,TRBD1,TRBV6-5,TRBJ1-3,TGTGCCAGCAGTTTAACAGGGGACCCCTCTGGAAACACCATATATTTT,CASSLTGDPSGNTIYF
-,TRBD1,TRBV28,TRBJ2-7,TGTGCCAGCACCACCCAGGGGGCATCTAGATACGAGCAGTACTTC,CASTTQGASRYEQYF
-,-,TRBV19,TRBJ2-1,TGTGCCAGTAGTATGAGGGCGGGGTACAATGAGCAGTTCTTC,CASSMRAGYNEQFF
once,-,TRBV7-2,TRBJ1-5,TGTGCCAGCAGCTTAGAAGGAGAGAGGGAGGGCAATCAGCCCCAGCATTTT,CASSLEGEREGNQPQHF
-,TRBD2,TRBV19,TRBJ2-2,TGTGCCAGTAGTATCGGACTAGCGGGATTCACCGGGGAGCTGTTTTTT,CASSIGLAGFTGELFF
-,TRBD2,TRBV13,TRBJ2-2,TGTGCCAGCAGCTTAACAGGTGATAGCGGGAGGACCGGGGAGCTGTTTTTT,CASSLTGDSGRTGELFF
-,-,TRBV28,TRBJ1-2,TGTGCCAGCAGTTTGGGGCACCCAGCTAACTATGGCTACACCTTC,CASSLGHPANYGYTF
-,TRBD1,TRBV11-2,TRBJ1-4,TGTGCCAGCAGCCTGGGACAGGGGAGTTTCGAGAAACTGTTTTTT,CASSLGQGSFEKLFF
-,-,TRBV5-1,TRBJ1-3,TGCGCCAGCAAGATTTGGGCCCAGACTGGAAACACCATATATTTT,CASKIWAQTGNTIYF
-,TRBD1,TRBV5-5,TRBJ1-4,TGTGCCACCTCGGGACAGGGCGAACTGCGTAATGAAAAACTGTTTTTT,CATSGQGELRNEKLFF
-,TRBD1,TRBV28,TRBJ2-7,TGTGCCAGCAGCCTACAGACAGGGAACTACCTGTCCTACGAGCAGTACTTC,CASSLQTGNYLSYEQYF
-,TRBD2,TRBV5-1,TRBJ2-1,TGCGCCAGCAGCCCCCTACTAGCGGGGGGTGAGCAGTTCTTC,CASSPLLAGGEQFF
-,TRBD2,TRBV7-9,TRBJ2-5,TGTGCCAGCAGCTTTACGGGGGGACCCGGTACCCAGTACTTC,CASSFTGGPGTQYF
-,-,TRBV7-9,TRBJ2-1,TGTGCCAGCAGCCCCCAGCGTGGAGGGTTGAGGAATGAGCAGTTCTTC,CASSPQRGGLRNEQFF
-,-,TRBV27,TRBJ1-1,TGTGCCAGCAGTTTAAAATGGGGGGGCACTGAAGCTTTCTTT,CASSLKWGGTEAFF
-,TRBD2,TRBV5-6,TRBJ2-5,TGTGCCAGCAGCGAGCGGGGGGGCCGACAAGAGACCCAGTACTTC,CASSERGGRQETQYF
-,-,TRBV13,TRBJ1-2,TGTGCCAGCAGCTTAGGCTCACTGGGGGGAGCAGATGGCTACACCTTC,CASSLGSLGGADGYTF
-,TRBD1,TRBV25-1,TRBJ1-2,TGTGCCAGCAGTGCGGGACAGCTCTATGGCTACACCTTC,CASSAGQLYGYTF
-,-,TRBV2,TRBJ2-1,TGTGCCAGCACCCGCAGCTCCTACAATGAGCAGTTCTTC,CASTRSSYNEQFF
-,TRBD2,TRBV6-5,TRBJ2-5,TGTGCCAGCAGCCCGGGGACTAGCGGGGGAAGGGGGTACTTC,CASSPGTSGGRGYF